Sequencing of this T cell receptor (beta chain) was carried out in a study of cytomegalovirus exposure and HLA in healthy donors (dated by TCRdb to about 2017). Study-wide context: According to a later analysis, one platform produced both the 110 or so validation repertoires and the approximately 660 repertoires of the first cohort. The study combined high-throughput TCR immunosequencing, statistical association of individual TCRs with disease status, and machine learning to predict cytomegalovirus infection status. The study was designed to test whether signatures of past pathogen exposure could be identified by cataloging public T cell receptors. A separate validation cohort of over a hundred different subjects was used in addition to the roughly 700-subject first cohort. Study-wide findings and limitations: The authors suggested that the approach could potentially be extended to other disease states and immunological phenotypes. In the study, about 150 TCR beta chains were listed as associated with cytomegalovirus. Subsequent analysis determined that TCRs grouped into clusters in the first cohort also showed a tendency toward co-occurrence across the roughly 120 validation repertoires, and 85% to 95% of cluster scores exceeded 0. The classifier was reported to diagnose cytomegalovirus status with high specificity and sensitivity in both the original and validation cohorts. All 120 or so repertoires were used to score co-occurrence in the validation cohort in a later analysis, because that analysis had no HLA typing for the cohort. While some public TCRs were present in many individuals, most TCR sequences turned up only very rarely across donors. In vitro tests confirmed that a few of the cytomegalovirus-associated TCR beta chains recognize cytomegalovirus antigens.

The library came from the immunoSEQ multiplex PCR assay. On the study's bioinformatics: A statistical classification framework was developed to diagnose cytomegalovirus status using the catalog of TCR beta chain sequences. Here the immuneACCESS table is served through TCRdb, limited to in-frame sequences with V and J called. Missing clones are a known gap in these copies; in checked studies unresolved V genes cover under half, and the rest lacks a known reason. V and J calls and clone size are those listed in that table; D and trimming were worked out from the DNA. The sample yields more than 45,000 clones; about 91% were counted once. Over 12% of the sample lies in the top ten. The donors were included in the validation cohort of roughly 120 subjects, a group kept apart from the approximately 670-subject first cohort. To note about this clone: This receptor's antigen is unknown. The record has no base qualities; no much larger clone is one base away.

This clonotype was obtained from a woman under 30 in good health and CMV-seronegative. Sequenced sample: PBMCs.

The bases read TGTGCCAGCAGACTCCGGGAGTTGGAGTCACCCCTCCACTTT. Its amino acids are CASRLRELESPLHF. The sequence is built from TRBV6-6 and TRBJ1-6; the D gene cannot be resolved reliably. The CDR3 has 14 amino acids, counting the end cysteine and phenylalanine. Only CDR3 DNA remains: 42 bases, in frame from the first base. Trimming at the junction amounts to 6 bases on V and 10 bases on J, and the germline ends lie 16 bases apart. Based on the germline V gene (reference sequence), the CDR1 and CDR2 sequences are MNHNY and SVGAGI.